This T cell receptor beta chain was profiled in a study of PD-L1 blockade in urothelial cancer. As to this clone: What it recognizes is unknown.

The CDR3 consists of 13 residues. With 5 bases removed from V and 8 bases from J, the gap between germline ends came to 12 bases. The V gene's germline CDR1 is SGHTA and CDR2 FQGNSA. Whole-study results and caveats: A pretreatment blood TCR clonality that fell below the median predicted better progression-free and overall survival.

Sequencing used immunoSEQ multiplex PCR; TCRdb keeps in-frame clones, though not all of them. The data contain roughly 30,000 clones, about 80% of them singletons. As for time point: pretreatment peripheral blood. Patients' cancers were locally advanced or metastatic urothelial carcinomas. Here the sequenced sample was PBMCs, taken around atezolizumab (anti-PD-L1) treatment. This chain joins TRBV7-2 and TRBJ1-4; no reliable D call. This receptor was taken from a man between 60 and 75 years old with urothelial cancer. The CDR3 loop reads CASSAIRGEKLFF. The DNA of the CDR3 is TGTGCCAGCAGCGCCATAAGAGGGGAAAAACTGTTTTTT.